These 32 T cell receptor beta chains share one sample of origin, sequenced in a study of OX40 agonist ivuxolimab in advanced cancers. Clones were sequenced by immunoSEQ multiplex PCR, and TCRdb holds only the in-frame ones, with some missing. The sample holds some 57,000 clones, roughly 90% seen once. Sequences were derived from CD4+ or CD8+ T cells sorted from blood, sampled in a trial of the OX40 agonist ivuxolimab. These TCRs come from an adult with an advanced solid tumor such as melanoma, head and neck, liver or kidney cancer.

The chain links TRBV6-1 to TRBJ1-1; possible D gene TRBD1, 6 bases. Between the trimmed V and J ends, which lost 11 bases and 7 bases, there was a span of 26 bases. CDR3 length: 15 amino acids. Germline lookup yields CDR1 MNHNS and CDR2 SASEGT. Here the CDR3 reads CALPQSGDRRNEAFF. Here the CDR3 DNA reads TGTGCCCTTCCCCAGTCAGGGGATCGAAGGAATGAAGCTTTCTTT.

DNA for the CDR3: TGTGCCTGGAGTGTAGGTTCTGCCGGCAATCAGCCCCAGCATTTT. Its protein is CAWSVGSAGNQPQHF. V is TRBV30 and J is TRBJ1-5; no clear D. V lost 0 bases to trimming and J lost 2 bases, with 11 bases between them. CDR1 is GTSNPN and CDR2 is SVGIG in the germline V gene (reference sequence). CDR3 length: 15 amino acids.

V usage is TRBV5-1 and J usage is TRBJ1-1; D gene ambiguous. Trimming removed 7 bases at V and 1 base at J, with 14 bases between. The CDR3 loop spans 14 amino acids. Germline CDR1 reads SGHRS; CDR2 reads YFSETQ. The CDR3 sequence is CASAAEPTNTEAFF. The CDR3 nucleotides read TGCGCCAGCGCGGCGGAGCCTACGAACACTGAAGCTTTCTTT.

The CDR3, as DNA: TGTGCCAGCAGGACAGGGAATTTTTCACCCCTCCACTTT. Amino acids: CASRTGNFSPLHF. The chain uses TRBV6-5 and TRBJ1-6; 7 nucleotides align to TRBD1. The ends lost 6 bases at V and 9 bases at J; junction bases unmatched: 5. The CDR3 sequence is 13 residues long. CDR1 is MNHEY, CDR2 SVGAGI, per germline.

The chain is built from TRBV5-6 and TRBJ2-1, with 12 bases identical to TRBD2. Per germline, CDR1 SGHDT and CDR2 YYEEEE. The CDR3 covers 17 residues. V shed 2 bases and J 4 bases; nucleotides not matched to a gene: 7. The CDR3 spells CASSLRRLAGEYNEQFF. CDR3 DNA: TGTGCCAGCAGCTTACGCAGACTAGCGGGGGAATACAATGAGCAGTTCTTC.

The gene calls are TRBV18 and TRBJ1-5; D not resolved. Germline V lookup: CDR1 KGHSH, CDR2 LQKENI. The CDR3 sequence is 15 residues long. V dropped 0 bases and J dropped 3 bases, with 9 bases sitting between them. This chain's CDR3 is CASSPPGGDNQPQHF. CDR3 coding DNA: TGTGCCAGCTCACCACCGGGCGGTGACAATCAGCCCCAGCATTTT.

This rearrangement joins TRBV2 to TRBJ2-7; D gene ambiguous. Deletions cut 5 bases from V and 3 bases from J, with 5 bases between. This CDR3 is 11 amino acids long. Germline assignment: CDR1 SNHLY and CDR2 FYNNEI. The CDR3 sequence is CASSRNYEQYF. As DNA, the CDR3 is TGTGCCAGCAGTCGAAACTACGAGCAGTACTTC.

The rearrangement links TRBV14 to TRBJ1-6; D uncertain. Deletions cut 0 bases from V and 0 bases from J, with 9 bases between. The V gene's germline CDR1 is SGHDN and CDR2 FVKESK. This CDR3 has 17 amino acids. CDR3 nucleotides: TGTGCCAGCAGCCAAGAGCGTCGGTACTCCTATAATTCACCCCTCCACTTT. This codes for CASSQERRYSYNSPLHF.

The gene calls are TRBV5-8 and TRBJ2-7; 10 bases agree with TRBD2. Germline-derived CDR1 and CDR2 are SGHTS and YDEGEE. With 4 bases clipped from V and 0 bases from J, the junction kept 7 bases outside the gene matches. This CDR3 spans 16 amino acids. CDR3 nucleotide sequence: TGTGCCAGCAGCCTTAGCGGGGGGTTATACTCCTACGAGCAGTACTTC. This sequence encodes CASSLSGGLYSYEQYF.

The V and J genes are TRBV5-4 and TRBJ2-3; 8 bases are a match to TRBD1. Germline CDR1 and CDR2: SGHNT and YYREEE (reference sequence). The CDR3 contains 14 residues. Unmatched junction bases numbered 7, after V lost 4 bases and J lost 6 bases. CDR3 sequence reads: CASSLGRGQDTQYF. In DNA, the CDR3 is TGTGCCAGCAGCCTCGGCAGGGGGCAGGATACGCAGTATTTT.

The gene calls are TRBV2 and TRBJ2-7; D is tentatively TRBD1 or TRBD2 (5 bases each). The length of the CDR3 is 14 residues. The V and J ends lost 4 bases and 6 bases respectively, with 16 bases between them. The germline V gene has CDR1 SNHLY and CDR2 FYNNEI. The CDR3 here is CASSGLEGRAEQYF. CDR3 coding DNA: TGTGCCAGCAGTGGGCTAGAGGGGCGCGCCGAGCAGTACTTC.

This chain uses TRBV15 with TRBJ2-3, with D tentatively TRBD1 (5 bases). CDR1 and CDR2 from the germline V gene are LNHNV and YYDKDF (reference sequence). This CDR3 comprises 16 residues. V was trimmed by 0 bases and J by 2 bases, leaving 12 bases between them. The CDR3 sequence is CATSRDYVTATDTQYF. For the CDR3, the DNA is TGTGCCACCAGCAGAGATTATGTGACAGCCACAGATACGCAGTATTTT.

This clone was seen once. The rearrangement links TRBV19 to TRBJ2-2; possibly TRBD2 for D (7 bases). V lost 7 bases and J lost 5, with 14 bases in between. Germline V gene lookup returns CDR1 LNHDA and CDR2 SQIVND (reference sequence). The CDR3 runs to 14 residues. The CDR3 reads CASTQRGGTGELFF. The CDR3 DNA sequence: TGTGCCAGTACCCAAAGGGGGGGAACCGGGGAGCTGTTTTTT.

The CDR3 bases are TGCGCCAGCAGCTTGATGTCAAATGAAAAACTGTTTTTT. It codes for CASSLMSNEKLFF. This chain connects TRBV5-1 to TRBJ1-4; D is undetermined. V was trimmed by 1 base and J by 5 bases, leaving 6 bases between them. The CDR3 consists of 13 residues. Germline V gives CDR1 SGHRS, CDR2 YFSETQ.

This chain links TRBV5-6 with TRBJ1-5, with D perhaps TRBD1 (6 bases). Germline V gives CDR1 SGHDT, CDR2 YYEEEE. The CDR3 contains 15 residues. Trimming pared 1 base from V and 0 bases from J, leaving 8 bases between. The CDR3 is CASSLTGFSNQPQHF. CDR3 DNA sequence: TGTGCCAGCAGCTTGACAGGGTTTAGCAATCAGCCCCAGCATTTT. Full variable domain (remainder filled in from reference TRBV5-6 and TRBJ1-5): DAGVTQSPTHLIKTRGQQVTLRCSPKSGHDTVSWYQQALGQGPQFIFQYYEEEERQRGNFPDRFSGHQFPNYSSELNVNALLLGDSALYLCASSLTGFSNQPQHFGDGTRLSIL.

J is TRBJ1-5 and V is TRBV28; possible D gene TRBD1, 5 bases. The CDR3 loop spans 11 amino acids. Germline CDR1 and CDR2: MDHEN and SYDVKM. V was clipped by 7 bases and J by 8 bases, with 9 bases between them. CDR3 sequence: CASTSTEPQHF. The CDR3 bases are TGTGCCAGCACCTCGACAGAGCCCCAGCATTTT. Based on the CDR3 plus reference TRBV28 and TRBJ1-5, the full variable domain is DVKVTQSSRYLVKRTGEKVFLECVQDMDHENMFWYRQDPGLGLRLIYFSYDVKMKEKGDIPEGYSVSREKKERFSLILESASTNQTSMYLCASTSTEPQHFGDGTRLSIL.

V is TRBV7-3 and J is TRBJ2-5, with TRBD2 identical over 7 bases. The CDR3 totals 15 residues. The junction had 3 bases not matched to a gene; V was cut back by 1 base and J by 1 base. Germline-derived CDR1 and CDR2 are SGHTA and FQGTGA. This CDR3 reads CASSLNGGSQETQYF. The DNA of the CDR3 is TGTGCCAGCAGCTTAAATGGCGGGAGCCAAGAGACCCAGTACTTC.

V is TRBV10-3 and J is TRBJ2-3; D is possibly TRBD2 (6 bases). Germline loops: CDR1 ENHRY, CDR2 SYGVKD. The CDR3 is made up of 17 amino acids. V lost 2 bases and J 2 bases, leaving 17 bases between the germline ends. Here the CDR3 DNA reads TGTGCCATCAGTGAGGAGACTATAGCGGTTACCACAGATACGCAGTATTTT. It specifies CAISEETIAVTTDTQYF.

The chain is built from TRBV2 and TRBJ1-6; possibly TRBD1 for D (5 bases). The germline CDR1 and CDR2 sequences are SNHLY and FYNNEI. The CDR3 runs 16 residues. Trimming took 3 bases from V and 4 from J, leaving 13 bases between them. This CDR3 reads CASSDGRGVYNSPLHF. DNA of the CDR3: TGTGCCAGCAGTGATGGACGGGGGGTATATAATTCACCCCTCCACTTT.

J is TRBJ1-1 and V is TRBV11-1; no reliable D call. V was trimmed by 7 bases and J by 7 bases, leaving 19 bases between them. Germline V gene sequence: CDR1 SGHAT, CDR2 FQDESV (reference sequence). This CDR3 contains 14 residues. The chain's CDR3 is CASTQVSLAVEAFF. The CDR3 DNA follows: TGTGCCAGCACCCAGGTGAGTCTGGCGGTTGAAGCTTTCTTT.

This rearrangement joins TRBV6-1 to TRBJ1-1, with 9 nucleotides matching TRBD1. V was pared by 6 bases and J by 4 bases, with 6 bases of the junction left unmatched. Germline V gene sequence: CDR1 MNHNS, CDR2 SASEGT. CDR3 size: 14 residues. CDR3 DNA: TGTGCCAGCAGCCCGGACAGGGGCTCCACTGAAGCTTTCTTT. It codes for CASSPDRGSTEAFF.

This chain uses TRBV21-1 with TRBJ2-6; the D segment call TRBD1 is taken from the table without a DNA check. TRBV21-1 is classified as a pseudogene. The CDR3 covers 23 residues. As DNA, the CDR3 is TGTGCCAGCAGCAAAGCACCTGTTTGGGACAGGCGTTTACTGAGCTCTGGGGCCAACGTCCTGACTTTC. This sequence encodes CASSKAPVWDRRLLSSGANVLTF.

The V and J genes are TRBV7-3 and TRBJ2-7, with 15 bases lining up with TRBD2. The length of the CDR3 is 16 residues. Looked up from germline, CDR1 is SGHTA and CDR2 is FQGTGA. The J segment lost 6 bases and the V segment lost 0 bases, leaving 3 bases of the junction unmatched. CDR3 in amino acids: CASSLTGTSGGSEQYF. The CDR3 coding sequence is TGTGCCAGCAGCTTAACCGGGACTAGCGGGGGGTCCGAGCAGTACTTC.

This clone was seen a single time. The V gene is TRBV11-3, the J gene TRBJ2-7; 8 positions agree with TRBD2. CDR3 length: 13 residues. V was clipped by 5 bases and J by 3 bases; unmatched bases: 3. Germline values: CDR1 SGHNT, CDR2 YENEEA. CDR3 residues: CASSRTSSYEQYF. DNA of the CDR3: TGTGCCAGCAGCCGGACTAGCAGCTACGAGCAGTACTTC. The variable domain in full, completed from reference TRBV11-3 and TRBJ2-7, reads EAGVVQSPRYKIIEKKQPVAFWCNPISGHNTLYWYLQNLGQGPELLIRYENEEAVDDSQLPKDRFSAERLKGVDSTLKIQPAELGDSAVYLCASSRTSSYEQYFGPGTRLTVT.

This chain links TRBV5-6 with TRBJ2-3, with D unclear. Germline-derived CDR1 and CDR2 are SGHDT and YYEEEE. V was pared by 4 bases and J by 1 base, with 10 bases between. CDR3 length: 14 amino acids. In DNA, the CDR3 is TGTGCCAGCAGCCCTCCGGTGGGCACAGATACGCAGTATTTT. This gives the protein CASSPPVGTDTQYF.

The chain is built from TRBV5-1 and TRBJ1-3, with 12 bases matching TRBD1. Germline CDR1 and CDR2: SGHRS and YFSETQ. This CDR3 has 16 amino acids. Unmatched junction bases numbered 8, after V lost 3 bases and J lost 7 bases. CDR3 in amino acids: CASSSGPGQGANTIYF. The CDR3 nucleotides are TGCGCCAGCAGCTCCGGCCCGGGACAGGGGGCTAACACCATATATTTT.

This rearrangement joins TRBV7-6 to TRBJ2-7, with 8 bases lining up with TRBD2. The CDR3 consists of 18 residues. The junction had 12 bases not matched to a gene; V was cut back by 0 bases and J by 2 bases. CDR1 and CDR2 (germline): SGHVS, FNYEAQ. CDR3 loop: CASSLAATGGRFPYEQYF. In DNA, the CDR3 is TGTGCCAGCAGCTTAGCGGCGACTGGCGGGAGGTTCCCCTACGAGCAGTACTTC.

The chain recombines TRBV4-1 with TRBJ2-1; D perhaps matches TRBD1 (6 bases). Germline V gene lookup returns CDR1 MGHRA and CDR2 YSYEKL. The CDR3 is made up of 16 amino acids. Trimming took off 4 bases at V and 10 bases at J, with 23 bases between the two ends. The CDR3 loop is CASSPPQGTTIGEQFF. The CDR3 DNA is TGCGCCAGCAGCCCACCACAGGGAACTACAATCGGAGAGCAGTTCTTC.

The chain employs TRBV27 and TRBJ2-7; D possibly corresponds to TRBD2 (5 bases). The CDR3 is 13 amino acids. The V gene lost 8 bases and the J gene lost 5 bases, with 16 bases spanning the gap. The germline gives CDR1 MNHEY, CDR2 SMNVEV (reference sequence). The chain's CDR3 is CASRKTIGDEQYF. The CDR3 region has the DNA TGTGCCAGCCGGAAGACTATTGGGGACGAGCAGTACTTC.

This chain uses TRBV7-8 with TRBJ1-3, with D possibly TRBD1 on 5 matching bases. The CDR3 runs to 14 residues. Germline V lookup: CDR1 SGHVS, CDR2 FQNEAQ. The V end was cut by 1 base, the J end by 2 bases, with 6 bases between. The CDR3 loop is CASSLVGAGNTIYF. CDR3 coding DNA: TGTGCCAGCAGCTTAGTGGGGGCTGGAAACACCATATATTTT. Full variable domain (remainder filled in from reference TRBV7-8 and TRBJ1-3): GAGVSQSPRYKVAKRGQDVALRCDPISGHVSLFWYQQALGQGPEFLTYFQNEAQLDKSGLPSDRFFAERPEGSVSTLKIQRTQQEDSAVYLCASSLVGAGNTIYFGEGSWLTVV.

This chain uses TRBV4-2 with TRBJ1-1; no clear D. Germline V gene data show CDR1 as LGHNA and CDR2 as YNFKEQ. There are 14 residues in the CDR3. V shed 0 bases and J shed 8 bases, with 13 bases lying between them. CDR3 residues: CASSQDSTGSEAFF. CDR3 DNA: TGTGCCAGCAGCCAAGATTCAACGGGCAGCGAAGCTTTCTTT.

This chain joins TRBV7-6 and TRBJ2-7; 9 bases match TRBD2. CDR1 is SGHVS, CDR2 FNYEAQ, per germline. The J segment lost 6 bases and the V segment lost 4 bases, leaving 19 bases of the junction unmatched. The CDR3 covers 18 residues. The CDR3 DNA reads as TGTGCCAGCAGCTCCCGCGGGGGGGCCAACCCTCTTTCCCTCGAGCAGTACTTC. Translation: CASSSRGGANPLSLEQYF. The full variable domain, its missing parts supplied by reference TRBV7-6 and TRBJ2-7, is GAGVSQSPRYKVTKRGQDVALRCDPISGHVSLYWYRQALGQGPEFLTYFNYEAQQDKSGLPNDRFSAERPEGSISTLTIQRTEQRDSAMYRCASSSRGGANPLSLEQYFGPGTRLTVT.